Following are 13 T cell receptor beta chains from one sample sequenced in a study of T cell responses to AZD1222 COVID-19 vaccine (dated by TCRdb to the early 2020s). The meaning of the sample's time point label: baseline before first vaccination. In light of the paper, this sample's treatment or condition label describes: meningococcal conjugate vaccine given as trial control. The library was produced with the immunoSEQ multiplex PCR assay. TCRdb took this table from immuneACCESS and kept in-frame rearrangements with V and J called. Such tables lack part of the clones; where checked against another copy, unresolved V genes explain under half of the gap, and the rest is unexplained. Counted in this sample were 130,000 to 150,000 clones; about 81% of them appeared once. In total, the top ten clones hold 4.1% of the sample. The material was peripheral blood, obtained on day 0 of MenACWY control vaccination. These receptor sequences come from an adult in good health.

The chain combines TRBV14 with TRBJ2-5, with D maybe TRBD2 (5 bases). With 5 bases removed from V and 5 bases from J, the gap between germline ends came to 15 bases. This CDR3 has 14 amino acids. Germline assignment: CDR1 SGHDN and CDR2 FVKESK. DNA of the CDR3: TGTGCCAGCAGCGAAACTAGATCGGTGGAGACCCAGTACTTC. Amino acids: CASSETRSVETQYF.

This clone was recorded a few times. CDR3 DNA: TGCGCCAGCAGCTTGGAGCCAGGGGGCCCAGCTTTCTTT. It is translated as CASSLEPGGPAFF. The chain carries TRBV5-1 and TRBJ1-1; TRBD1 matches at 8 bases. The junction had 5 bases not matched to a gene; V was cut back by 0 bases and J by 10 bases. Germline V CDR1 and CDR2: SGHRS, YFSETQ. This CDR3 spans 13 amino acids.

This sequence joins TRBV19 and TRBJ2-7; TRBD2 might be the D (5 bases). This CDR3 spans 14 amino acids. Trimming pared 8 bases from V and 0 bases from J, leaving 14 bases between. Germline V CDR1 and CDR2: LNHDA, SQIVND (reference sequence). CDR3 bases: TGTGCCAGTGCTCTAGCTGCGAGCTCCTACGAGCAGTACTTC. This sequence encodes CASALAASSYEQYF.

This clone was counted a single time. The rearrangement joins TRBV7-3 to TRBJ2-2; D not certain. This CDR3 is 13 amino acids long. Per the germline V gene, CDR1 is SGHTA and CDR2 is FQGTGA. The V and J ends lost 5 bases and 2 bases respectively, with 6 bases between them. DNA of the CDR3: TGTGCCAGCAGCCCCACAAACACCGGGGAGCTGTTTTTT. Translating gives CASSPTNTGELFF. The full variable domain, completed using reference TRBV7-3 and TRBJ2-2, is GAGVSQTPSNKVTEKGKYVELRCDPISGHTALYWYRQSLGQGPEFLIYFQGTGAADDSGLPNDRFFAVRPEGSVSTLKIQRTERGDSAVYLCASSPTNTGELFFGEGSRLTVL.

The chain carries TRBV19 and TRBJ1-2; 7 bases map to TRBD1. V lost 4 bases, J lost 5 bases, and 4 bases stayed unmatched. This CDR3 spans 13 amino acids. Germline lookup yields CDR1 LNHDA and CDR2 SQIVND (reference sequence). The CDR3 spells CASSTGGRYGYTF. The CDR3 bases are TGTGCCAGTAGTACAGGGGGACGGTATGGCTACACCTTC.

This clone showed up just a few times. The chain couples TRBV5-8 to TRBJ1-2; D gene unclear. Germline loops: CDR1 SGHTS, CDR2 YDEGEE. With 2 bases removed from V and 2 bases from J, the gap between germline ends came to 7 bases. The length of the CDR3 is 13 residues. CDR3 sequence (DNA): TGTGCCAGCAGCTTTACGGGCAACTATGGCTACACCTTC. As protein: CASSFTGNYGYTF.

The chain has TRBV4-1 and TRBJ2-1; 10 positions agree with TRBD2. CDR1 and CDR2 (germline): MGHRA, YSYEKL. The CDR3 has 15 amino acids. With V trimmed by 4 bases and J by 3 bases, 3 bases remained unmatched. As DNA, the CDR3 is TGCGCCAGCAGCCCCACTAGCGGGAACTACAATGAGCAGTTCTTC. It specifies CASSPTSGNYNEQFF.

The chain is built from TRBV29-1 and TRBJ1-4; D is unclear. The CDR3 has 12 residues. Germline CDR1 is SQVTM and CDR2 is ANQGSEA. Trimming removed 4 bases from V and 5 bases from J, with 8 bases in between. Here the CDR3 reads CSVAAGNEKLFF. CDR3 nucleotide sequence: TGCAGCGTTGCGGCAGGCAATGAAAAACTGTTTTTT.

V usage is TRBV9 and J usage is TRBJ2-2; TRBD1 agrees at 9 bases. J lost 5 bases, V lost 3 bases, and 8 bases had no gene match. CDR1 and CDR2 from the germline V gene are SGDLS and YYNGEE. CDR3 length: 16 residues. CDR3 nucleotides: TGTGCCAGCAGCGACCCCGGGACAGGGTTAACCGGGGAGCTGTTTTTT. This codes for CASSDPGTGLTGELFF. The variable domain in full, completed from reference TRBV9 and TRBJ2-2, reads DSGVTQTPKHLITATGQRVTLRCSPRSGDLSVYWYQQSLDQGLQFLIQYYNGEERAKGNILERFSAQQFPDLHSELNLSSLELGDSALYFCASSDPGTGLTGELFFGEGSRLTVL.

CDR3: CASSLARVQGAGALHF. CDR3 bases: TGTGCCAGCAGCTTAGCCCGGGTACAGGGGGCTGGGGCCCTCCACTTT. V is TRBV7-9 and J is TRBJ1-6; 9 nucleotides line up with TRBD1. Unmatched junction bases numbered 11, after V lost 0 bases and J lost 14 bases. This CDR3 contains 16 residues. Per the germline V gene, CDR1 is SEHNR and CDR2 is FQNEAQ (reference sequence).

The V and J genes are TRBV7-3 and TRBJ2-1; D is possibly TRBD2 (5 bases). The CDR3 length is 16 residues. The V end was cut by 4 bases, the J end by 5 bases, with 18 bases between. CDR1 and CDR2 (germline): SGHTA, FQGTGA. The CDR3 DNA reads as TGTGCCAGCAGCTCTACGGGAAGGGCGACCGACAATGAGCAGTTCTTC. This encodes CASSSTGRATDNEQFF.

V and J are TRBV6-5 and TRBJ1-5; D is uncertain. This CDR3 has 13 residues. CDR1 and CDR2 (germline): MNHEY, SVGAGI. Trimming shortened V by 5 bases and J by 7 bases, and 12 bases separated the two germline ends. CDR3: CASSPLGFQPQHF. CDR3 sequence (DNA): TGTGCCAGCAGTCCGTTAGGGTTCCAGCCCCAGCATTTT.

This rearrangement joins TRBV18 to TRBJ2-5; no firm D call. Germline CDR1 is KGHSH and CDR2 is LQKENI. This CDR3 spans 11 amino acids. The ends were cut back, 5 bases at V and 0 bases at J, with 1 base in the middle. The CDR3 nucleotides are TGTGCCAGCTCAAACCAAGAGACCCAGTACTTC. Residues: CASSNQETQYF.